This record concerns one T cell receptor (beta chain) sequence. The CDR3 runs 12 residues. Germline CDR1 MNHNY, CDR2 SVGAGI (reference sequence). V lost 7 bases and J lost 7, with 13 bases in between. A single record per CDR3 protein comes from TCRdb applying MiXCR to the RT-PCR reads. Here the sample spans 650,000 to 800,000 distinct CDR3 sequences, approximately 15% being singletons. This chain connects TRBV6-6 to TRBJ1-2, with D maybe TRBD1 (5 bases). This clonotype originated in a female donor in good health, serving as a healthy control. The sequenced sample consisted of memory CD4+ T cells from blood. The CDR3 here is CASTPEGVGYTF. The DNA of the CDR3 is TGTGCCAGCACCCCCGAAGGGGTTGGCTACACCTTC.